Listed below are T cell receptor beta chains from one sample, sequenced in a study of T cells after posttransplantation cyclophosphamide. Measured with immunoSEQ multiplex PCR; TCRdb has only the in-frame clones, and not every one. The sample includes 51,000 or so clones, approximately 94% of them seen just once. Sequencing was done on a sample of PBMCs. These receptors were taken from a woman in her twenties or thirties in good health and a related stem cell transplant donor. The CDR3 runs from the conserved cysteine through the conserved F or W. D genes are given only for firm matches. Some rows have no size entry. The others give once, few or many, or a class for an expanded clone.

size: NA
J: TRBJ2-3
D: NA
V: TRBV2
DNA: TGTGCCAGCAGTGAATTTGTCAGAGATACGCAGTATTTT
CDR3: CASSEFVRDTQYF

size: NA
J: TRBJ1-1
D: NA
V: TRBV30
DNA: TGTGCCTGGAGGACAGGACCGAACACTGAAGCTTTCTTT
CDR3: CAWRTGPNTEAFF

size: NA
J: TRBJ1-5
D: TRBD1
V: TRBV10-3
DNA: TGTGCCTCCGCAGGGGGCGCCGGGCAGCCCCAGCATTTT
CDR3: CASAGGAGQPQHF

size: NA
J: TRBJ1-3
D: NA
V: TRBV7-2
DNA: TGTGCCAGCAGCCCACGCTCGGGGATTTCTTCTGGAAACACCATATATTTT
CDR3: CASSPRSGISSGNTIYF

size: NA
J: TRBJ2-7
D: NA
V: TRBV28
DNA: TGTGCCAGCAGTTCTACCGGGCAGGGAGGATACGAGCAGTACTTC
CDR3: CASSSTGQGGYEQYF

size: once
J: TRBJ2-5
D: NA
V: TRBV14
DNA: TGTGCCAGCAGCCAGGCCTCGAGCGGACCCCAAGAGACCCAGTACTTC
CDR3: CASSQASSGPQETQYF

size: NA
J: TRBJ2-3
D: NA
V: TRBV5-5
DNA: TGTGCCAGTAGGAGGGGGACAGCCTTTAGCACAGATACGCAGTATTTT
CDR3: CASRRGTAFSTDTQYF

size: NA
J: TRBJ1-1
D: NA
V: TRBV6-5
DNA: TGTGCCAGCAGTTACCACAGTGACATGAACACTGAAGCTTTCTTT
CDR3: CASSYHSDMNTEAFF

size: NA
J: TRBJ2-3
D: TRBD2
V: TRBV7-2
DNA: TGTGCCAGCAGCTCAGCCCTCCCGGGGGGGGGAGTTGATACGCAGTATTTT
CDR3: CASSSALPGGGVDTQYF

size: NA
J: TRBJ1-6
D: NA
V: TRBV7-9
DNA: TGTGCCAGCAGCTTAGGGGGGGGATGGGATAATTCACCCCTCCACTTT
CDR3: CASSLGGGWDNSPLHF

size: once
J: TRBJ2-5
D: NA
V: TRBV7-9
DNA: TGTGCCAGCAGCTTAGCGCGGGAGACCCAGTACTTC
CDR3: CASSLARETQYF

size: NA
J: TRBJ2-3
D: NA
V: TRBV19
DNA: TGTGCCAGTAGTATCTACAGGGACACAGATACGCAGTATTTT
CDR3: CASSIYRDTDTQYF

size: NA
J: TRBJ1-2
D: TRBD1
V: TRBV7-2
DNA: TGTGCCAGCAGCTTAGGCGGGACAGAAGCTAACTATGGCTACACCTTC
CDR3: CASSLGGTEANYGYTF

size: NA
J: TRBJ1-1
D: TRBD1
V: TRBV6-5
DNA: TGTGCCAGCAGTACAGGGGGCGAAATCACTGAAGCTTTCTTT
CDR3: CASSTGGEITEAFF

size: NA
J: TRBJ1-4
D: NA
V: TRBV4-1
DNA: TGCGCCAGCAGCCAAGAACGGGGGGAGGATGAAAAACTGTTTTTT
CDR3: CASSQERGEDEKLFF

size: NA
J: TRBJ2-1
D: NA
V: TRBV7-2
DNA: TGTGCCAGCAGCTCCCGGACAAGCGAGCAGTTCTTC
CDR3: CASSSRTSEQFF

size: NA
J: TRBJ2-1
D: NA
V: TRBV11-2
DNA: TGTGCCAGCGTGGGCAGAAACAATGAGCAGTTCTTC
CDR3: CASVGRNNEQFF

size: NA
J: TRBJ2-5
D: TRBD2
V: TRBV27
DNA: TGTGCCAGCAGCCCAGGGTCGGGAGGAGAGACCCAGTACTTC
CDR3: CASSPGSGGETQYF

size: NA
J: TRBJ2-3
D: TRBD1
V: TRBV10-1
DNA: TGCGCCAGCAGCCCCACCGCGGGGACAGGGACTCCAGATACGCAGTATTTT
CDR3: CASSPTAGTGTPDTQYF

size: NA
J: TRBJ2-7
D: NA
V: TRBV4-3
DNA: TGCGCCAGCAGCCAAGGGCTACTATCGGACATACCCTACGAGCAGTACTTC
CDR3: CASSQGLLSDIPYEQYF

size: NA
J: TRBJ1-2
D: NA
V: TRBV18
DNA: TGTGCCAGCTCACCACTTGGGGGCGCCGGCTACACCTTC
CDR3: CASSPLGGAGYTF

size: NA
J: TRBJ1-5
D: NA
V: TRBV18
DNA: TGTGCCAGCTCACAGGCGGGCAGTTATAGCAATCAGCCCCAGCATTTT
CDR3: CASSQAGSYSNQPQHF

size: few
J: TRBJ1-1
D: NA
V: TRBV5-1
DNA: TGCGCCAGCAGCTTGGACGCAGGGGTGGGAAACACTGAAGCTTTCTTT
CDR3: CASSLDAGVGNTEAFF

size: NA
J: TRBJ1-4
D: TRBD1
V: TRBV5-1
DNA: TGCGCCAGCAGCGCAATAAGATCTGGGACAGGGAATGAAAAACTGTTTTTT
CDR3: CASSAIRSGTGNEKLFF

size: NA
J: TRBJ1-3
D: NA
V: TRBV21-1
DNA: TGTGCCAGCAGCAAGTTAGGGACTCTCCCTGGAAACACCATATATTTT
CDR3: CASSKLGTLPGNTIYF

size: NA
J: TRBJ2-3
D: TRBD2
V: TRBV18
DNA: TGTGCCAGCTCACGAAAGGTGTGGGTAGCGGGAGATACGCAGTATTTT
CDR3: CASSRKVWVAGDTQYF

size: NA
J: TRBJ2-1
D: NA
V: TRBV9
DNA: TGTGCCAGCAGCGTAGCCCCCCGCGACAATGAGCAGTTCTTC
CDR3: CASSVAPRDNEQFF

size: NA
J: TRBJ1-4
D: NA
V: TRBV25-1
DNA: TGTGCCAGCAGTGATGCCCGGGGGACGAGGGTTGAAAAACTGTTTTTT
CDR3: CASSDARGTRVEKLFF

size: NA
J: TRBJ2-1
D: NA
V: TRBV7-9
DNA: TGTGCCAGCAGCATCGGGGGGCCCTACAATGAGCAGTTCTTC
CDR3: CASSIGGPYNEQFF

size: NA
J: TRBJ1-4
D: TRBD1
V: TRBV5-1
DNA: TGCGCCAGCAGCGCCGGGACAGGGGGTGAAAAACTGTTTTTT
CDR3: CASSAGTGGEKLFF

size: NA
J: TRBJ1-1
D: TRBD1
V: TRBV6-1
DNA: TGTGCCAGCAGACAGGACAGGGTGAACACTGAAGCTTTCTTT
CDR3: CASRQDRVNTEAFF

size: NA
J: TRBJ1-4
D: TRBD1
V: TRBV4-3
DNA: TGCGCCAGCAGCCAGTCGGGAGGGGGCGCAGGGGAAAAACTGTTTTTT
CDR3: CASSQSGGGAGEKLFF

size: NA
J: TRBJ2-7
D: TRBD1
V: TRBV18
DNA: TGTGCCAGCTCACCGGGGCAGGGACAGACCCACGAGCAGTACTTC
CDR3: CASSPGQGQTHEQYF

size: NA
J: TRBJ2-1
D: TRBD2
V: TRBV4-2
DNA: TGTGCCAGCAGCGCCGGGACTAGCGGGGGGGCCTACAATGAGCAGTTCTTC
CDR3: CASSAGTSGGAYNEQFF

size: NA
J: TRBJ1-1
D: NA
V: TRBV19
DNA: TGTGCCAGTAGTATGAGGGCGCCCCGAGAAGCTTTCTTT
CDR3: CASSMRAPREAFF

size: NA
J: TRBJ2-2
D: NA
V: TRBV7-2
DNA: TGTGCCAGCAGCCTAACGACAGGTGCCACCGGGGAGCTGTTTTTT
CDR3: CASSLTTGATGELFF

size: once
J: TRBJ2-3
D: NA
V: TRBV5-1
DNA: TGCGCCAGCAGCTCTCAGGAGGGGGGGACAGATACGCAGTATTTT
CDR3: CASSSQEGGTDTQYF

size: NA
J: TRBJ2-3
D: NA
V: TRBV5-6
DNA: TGTGCCAGCGGTAGCCAGGGGGATACGCAGTATTTT
CDR3: CASGSQGDTQYF

size: NA
J: TRBJ2-1
D: TRBD1
V: TRBV5-4
DNA: TGTGCCAGCAGCCCATTGACAGGGGAAGCGCAGTTCTTC
CDR3: CASSPLTGEAQFF

size: few
J: TRBJ2-2
D: TRBD1
V: TRBV11-1
DNA: TGTGCCAGCAGCTGGGACAGGGGGGAGCTGTTTTTT
CDR3: CASSWDRGELFF

size: NA
J: TRBJ1-2
D: TRBD1
V: TRBV5-1
DNA: TGCGCCAGCAGCTTGGACTATTCAGGGGGCGCGTTCGGCTACACCTTC
CDR3: CASSLDYSGGAFGYTF

size: NA
J: TRBJ1-4
D: TRBD1
V: TRBV28
DNA: TGTGCCAGCAGTGGGGACAGGGCTAATGAAAAACTGTTTTTT
CDR3: CASSGDRANEKLFF

size: NA
J: TRBJ1-6
D: TRBD1
V: TRBV5-1
DNA: TGCGCCAGCAGCGCTGGGACAGGGAGTTCACCCCTCCACTTT
CDR3: CASSAGTGSSPLHF

size: NA
J: TRBJ2-2
D: TRBD1
V: TRBV28
DNA: TGTGCCAGCAGGTTAACCGGGACAGGGACCGGGGAGCTGTTTTTT
CDR3: CASRLTGTGTGELFF

size: NA
J: TRBJ2-3
D: TRBD2
V: TRBV7-3
DNA: TGTGCCAGCAGCTTAAACCCTAGCGGGGGTCCATCTGCGCAGTATTTT
CDR3: CASSLNPSGGPSAQYF

size: many
J: TRBJ1-5
D: NA
V: TRBV20-1
DNA: TGCAGTGCTAGAGAGAGAAGAGCCCAGCATTTT
CDR3: CSARERRAQHF

size: NA
J: TRBJ1-5
D: NA
V: TRBV6-5
DNA: TGTGCCAGCAGTTACGTATTGGGAGATCAGCCCCAGCATTTT
CDR3: CASSYVLGDQPQHF

size: NA
J: TRBJ1-2
D: NA
V: TRBV7-2
DNA: TGTGCCAGCAGCTTAAGTGCAGTCAACTATGGCTACACCTTC
CDR3: CASSLSAVNYGYTF

size: NA
J: TRBJ2-1
D: TRBD1
V: TRBV15
DNA: TGTGCCACCAGCAGAGGAGACAGGGGTTTCACTGAGCAGTTCTTC
CDR3: CATSRGDRGFTEQFF

size: NA
J: TRBJ1-6
D: TRBD1
V: TRBV5-3
DNA: TGTGCCAGAAGCTTGGACAGGGGCAATTCACCCCTCCACTTT
CDR3: CARSLDRGNSPLHF

size: NA
J: TRBJ2-7
D: TRBD1
V: TRBV18
DNA: TGTGCCAGCTCACCTCTTTCGGGGACAGGGGCCTACGAGCAGTACTTC
CDR3: CASSPLSGTGAYEQYF

size: NA
J: TRBJ2-1
D: NA
V: TRBV7-2
DNA: TGTGCCAGCAGCTTAGCGGCAGGGGGAGGTGAGCAGTTCTTC
CDR3: CASSLAAGGGEQFF

size: NA
J: TRBJ1-4
D: TRBD1
V: TRBV5-6
DNA: TGTGCCAGCAGCTTCCTCCCGGGACAGGGGGCTGAAAAACTGTTTTTT
CDR3: CASSFLPGQGAEKLFF

size: NA
J: TRBJ1-3
D: NA
V: TRBV21-1
DNA: TGTGCCAGCAGCAATCTACGGGCCTCCTACCGCAAGTGGGAGAACACCATATATTTT
CDR3: CASSNLRASYRKWENTIYF

size: NA
J: TRBJ1-1
D: TRBD1
V: TRBV10-3
DNA: TGTGCCATCAGTGCGACGGGACAGGGAATGTTTGGGAGCACTGAAGCTTTCTTT
CDR3: CAISATGQGMFGSTEAFF

size: NA
J: TRBJ1-2
D: NA
V: TRBV19
DNA: TGTGCCAGTCGAATCCGGGCAGGGGAGAATTTACCCATCGGCTACACCTTC
CDR3: CASRIRAGENLPIGYTF

size: NA
J: TRBJ2-7
D: TRBD2
V: TRBV11-2
DNA: TGTGCCAGCAGCTTAGTGACTAGCGGGCCTCGCTACGAGCAGTACTTC
CDR3: CASSLVTSGPRYEQYF

size: NA
J: TRBJ1-1
D: TRBD1
V: TRBV7-2
DNA: TGTGCCAGCATCGCGACAGGGGGCCCATTTGAAGCTTTCTTT
CDR3: CASIATGGPFEAFF

size: NA
J: TRBJ1-1
D: NA
V: TRBV2
DNA: TGTGCCAGCATCTTTCAGGACATGAACACTGAAGCTTTCTTT
CDR3: CASIFQDMNTEAFF